Below, one TCR beta chain is given with its context. These data belong to a study of blood T cell repertoires in COVID-19. Overall study: There were acute and convalescent COVID-19 samples, and they came from the United States, Italy and Spain.

CDR1 and CDR2 (germline): SGHNT, YYREEE (reference sequence). This CDR3 region has 19 residues. J gave up 0 bases and V 4 bases, and 18 bases lay outside the gene matches. Clones were sequenced by immunoSEQ multiplex PCR, and TCRdb holds only the in-frame ones, with some missing. The profile covers approximately 210,000 clones, with roughly 87% appearing a single time and about 7% taken by the ten largest. This sequence joins TRBV5-4 and TRBJ2-5; 7 nucleotides match TRBD2. The specimen sequenced was PBMCs or T cells enriched from blood (not recorded which). The TCR comes from a man aged 30 to 39 in a cohort exposed to, infected with or recovered from COVID-19 (not recorded which). CDR3 DNA: TGTGCCAGCAGCCGAGAGACGTGGGCCCCGGGGGGTGACCAAGAGACCCAGTACTTC. This encodes CASSRETWAPGGDQETQYF.